The present T cell receptor beta chain was sequenced within a study of blood T cell repertoires in COVID-19. Germline V gives CDR1 MNHEY, CDR2 SVGAGI. CDR3 length equals 15 residues. The V gene lost 4 bases and the J gene lost 2 bases, with 9 bases spanning the gap. Profiled with immunoSEQ multiplex PCR; TCRdb holds only in-frame clones, not every one. The sample has roughly 400,000 clones, roughly 84% seen once. The TCR originated in a woman under 30 who had been exposed to COVID-19. V is TRBV6-5 and J is TRBJ2-6; D call uncertain. The sample taken for sequencing was PBMCs or T cells enriched from blood (not recorded which). The CDR3 here is CASSSTGAGANVLTF. In DNA form, the CDR3 reads TGTGCCAGCAGTTCCACCGGAGCTGGGGCCAACGTCCTGACTTTC.